The T cell receptor (beta chain) described here comes from a study of CD8+ T cells in alopecia areata. Broader study findings: Besides other cells, scalp samples also yield sequences of resident alphabeta T cells from normal skin.

Germline V gene data show CDR1 as SGHRS and CDR2 as YFSETQ. The CDR3 contains 13 residues. V gave up 7 bases and J gave up 6 bases; unmatched junction bases: 5. A few counts support this clone. Its antigen is unidentified. Investigators isolated RNA and reverse transcribed it into cDNA to act as the sequencing template. Data came from immunoSEQ multiplex PCR; TCRdb stores just in-frame clones and leaves some out. The data show roughly 130,000 clones, 58% seen once. Sequences were derived from CD4+ T cells sorted from blood, sampled at week 0. The genes are TRBV5-1 and TRBJ2-1; 9 nucleotides align to TRBD1. This TCR came from a human donor with alopecia areata. CDR3 in DNA: TGCGCCAGCCATCTGACAGGGGGCAATGAGCAGTTCTTC. It yields the protein CASHLTGGNEQFF.